Listed here are 19 T cell receptor beta chains from one sample, sequenced in a study of beta chain features in type 1 diabetes. The entirety of the isolated RNA underwent reverse transcription, so expressed TCRB transcripts were sequenced. The data were produced by immunoSEQ multiplex PCR, yet TCRdb's version contains in-frame clones alone and is incomplete. The table lists a few hundred thousand clones, roughly 12% of them singletons. The sequencing sample was made of naive CD4+ T cells from blood. The origin of the receptors is a man younger than 35 in good health.

This clone came up a few times. The chain has TRBV7-3 and TRBJ2-5; 10 bases map to TRBD1. The CDR3 runs 13 residues. Germline CDR1 reads SGHTA; CDR2 reads FQGTGA. Trimming removed 5 bases from V and 7 bases from J; junction bases left unmatched: 4. The DNA of the CDR3 is TGTGCCAGCAGCCCTCGGACAGGGGGGACCCAGTACTTC. It encodes CASSPRTGGTQYF.

This clone has only a few counts. The chain joins TRBV29-1 to TRBJ1-5, with a tentative D call TRBD1 (6 bases). The V gene's germline CDR1 is SQVTM and CDR2 ANQGSEA. Trimming cost V 3 bases and J 5 bases, with 11 bases left between them. This CDR3 has 13 amino acids. The CDR3, as DNA: TGCAGCGTTGAGGCAGGGGCCGATCAGCCCCAGCATTTT. Translating it yields CSVEAGADQPQHF.

This clone was recorded a few times. Other DNA sequences in the sample encode the same CDR3. The V gene is TRBV7-2, the J gene TRBJ1-2; D remains ambiguous. V was pared by 6 bases and J by 3 bases, with 8 bases between. CDR3 length equals 12 residues. Germline V CDR1 and CDR2: SGHTA, FQGNSA. DNA of the CDR3: TGTGCCAGCAGTCCCCGGGACTATGGCTACACCTTC. Translated, it gives CASSPRDYGYTF.

The chain has TRBV11-2 and TRBJ2-3, with 9 bases that match TRBD2. The germline CDR1 and CDR2 sequences are SGHAT and FQNNGV. Trimming took 5 bases from V and 6 from J; bases not matched to a gene: 15. The CDR3 contains 17 residues. The CDR3 here is CASSPPWAGGPWDTQYF. CDR3 in DNA: TGTGCCAGCAGCCCTCCCTGGGCGGGAGGGCCGTGGGATACGCAGTATTTT.

This clone was seen a few times. V and J are TRBV21-1 and TRBJ1-5. TRBV21-1 is marked as a pseudogene. The CDR3 spans 14 residues. The CDR3: CASSPGRGDQPQHF. As DNA, the CDR3 is TGTGCCAGCAGCCCGGGGAGGGGGGATCAGCCCCAGCATTTT.

This clone was picked up a small number of times. V usage is TRBV19 and J usage is TRBJ2-7; 7 positions match TRBD1. Germline CDR1 and CDR2: LNHDA and SQIVND (reference sequence). The CDR3 is made up of 16 amino acids. J lost 0 bases, V lost 5 bases, and 10 bases had no gene match. The CDR3 loop is CASSATGPSSSYEQYF. Here the CDR3 DNA reads TGTGCCAGTAGTGCGACAGGGCCGTCAAGCTCCTACGAGCAGTACTTC.

This clone was picked up many times. The J gene is TRBJ1-1, the V gene TRBV29-1; D is unclear. Germline V gene sequence: CDR1 SQVTM, CDR2 ANQGSEA. The CDR3 is 12 amino acids. The CDR3: CTITWGDTEAFF. In DNA form, the CDR3 reads TGCACCATAACCTGGGGAGACACTGAAGCTTTCTTT. The full variable domain, completed using reference TRBV29-1 and TRBJ1-1, is SAVISQKPSRDICQRGTSLTIQCQVDSQVTMMFWYRQQPGQSLTLIATANQGSEATYESGFVIDKFPISRPNLTFSTLTVSNMSPEDSSIYLCTITWGDTEAFFGQGTRLTVV.

The chain recombines TRBV4-3 with TRBJ2-7; TRBD1 might be the D (6 bases). Germline V gene lookup returns CDR1 LGHNA and CDR2 YSLEER. V lost 0 bases and J 3 bases, leaving 12 bases between the germline ends. The CDR3 consists of 15 residues. The CDR3 bases are TGCGCCAGCAGCCAAGATTCCAGGGGCCACTACGAGCAGTACTTC. Protein: CASSQDSRGHYEQYF.

J is TRBJ1-5 and V is TRBV25-1, with D uncertain. The germline V and J ends were trimmed by 4 bases and 3 bases, with 16 bases remaining between them. This CDR3 is built from 16 residues. Germline-derived CDR1 and CDR2 are MGHDK and SYGVNS. CDR3 in amino acids: CASSGAGPQSNQPQHF. CDR3 in DNA: TGTGCCAGCAGTGGGGCGGGCCCTCAATCCAATCAGCCCCAGCATTTT.

This chain joins TRBV5-1 and TRBJ1-1, with D hard to call. Looked up from germline, CDR1 is SGHRS and CDR2 is YFSETQ. This CDR3 has 14 residues. Trimming shortened V by 0 bases and J by 1 base, and 7 bases separated the two germline ends. CDR3 coding DNA: TGCGCCAGCAGCTTGGCAGGCAGGAACACTGAAGCTTTCTTT. Encoded protein: CASSLAGRNTEAFF.

The gene calls are TRBV7-3 and TRBJ2-1, with a weak D call TRBD1 (6 bases). Trimming removed 4 bases from V and 2 bases from J, with 12 bases in between. This CDR3 contains 15 residues. Germline loops: CDR1 SGHTA, CDR2 FQGTGA. The CDR3 DNA reads as TGTGCCAGCAGCTCGGATCAGGGGCCCTACAATGAGCAGTTCTTC. Amino acids: CASSSDQGPYNEQFF.

The chain combines TRBV15 with TRBJ2-1; 8 bases match TRBD2. V shed 1 base, J shed 3 bases, and the junction held 2 bases outside the gene matches. From germline, CDR1 is LNHNV and CDR2 YYDKDF (reference sequence). The CDR3 covers 15 residues. The CDR3 loop reads CATSRVSGGYNEQFF. The DNA for the CDR3 is TGTGCCACCAGCAGAGTCAGCGGGGGCTACAATGAGCAGTTCTTC.

This clone was counted at least ten times. The genes are TRBV18 and TRBJ2-5; D not resolved. This CDR3 is built from 13 residues. V was trimmed by 3 bases and J by 2 bases, leaving 7 bases between them. From germline, CDR1 is KGHSH and CDR2 LQKENI. CDR3 amino acids: CASSPAPQETQYF. For the CDR3, the DNA is TGTGCCAGCTCACCGGCCCCTCAAGAGACCCAGTACTTC.

This clone was seen a few times. Other DNA sequences from this sample encode an identical CDR3 as well. The chain uses TRBV30 and TRBJ1-1; TRBD1 matches 9 bases. This CDR3 comprises 13 residues. The J segment lost 5 bases and the V segment lost 0 bases, leaving 1 base of the junction unmatched. Germline-derived CDR1 and CDR2 are GTSNPN and SVGIG (reference sequence). CDR3 sequence reads: CAWSVDRGTEAFF. The CDR3, as DNA: TGTGCCTGGAGTGTCGACAGGGGGACTGAAGCTTTCTTT.

The chain uses TRBV7-2 and TRBJ1-1; weak D call: TRBD1 (6 bases). V lost 2 bases, J lost 4 bases, and 11 bases lay in between. Looked up from germline, CDR1 is SGHTA and CDR2 is FQGNSA. The CDR3 covers 14 residues. The CDR3 DNA reads as TGTGCCAGCAGCTTAAGCCAGGGGTCCACTGAAGCTTTCTTT. Protein sequence: CASSLSQGSTEAFF.

J is TRBJ2-7 and V is TRBV7-2, with D perhaps TRBD2 (5 bases). Germline CDR1 and CDR2: SGHTA and FQGNSA. The CDR3 extends over 14 amino acids. The ends were cut back, 5 bases at V and 5 bases at J, with 16 bases in the middle. This chain's CDR3 is CASSLDTARDEQYF. CDR3 bases: TGTGCCAGCAGCCTCGATACGGCGAGGGACGAGCAGTACTTC.

This clone was counted a few times. The CDR3 nucleotides are TGTGCCAGCAGCTTAGGCCACCTCGGGGATGAGCAGTTCTTC. Protein product: CASSLGHLGDEQFF. V usage is TRBV7-3 and J usage is TRBJ2-1; maybe TRBD2 (5 bases). The V and J ends lost 2 bases and 8 bases respectively, with 13 bases between them. The germline gives CDR1 SGHTA, CDR2 FQGTGA. The CDR3 is 14 amino acids.

This rearrangement joins TRBV4-1 to TRBJ2-2; a possible D gene is TRBD2 (6 bases). Between the trimmed V and J ends, which lost 4 bases and 5 bases, there was a span of 20 bases. Germline V CDR1 and CDR2: MGHRA, YSYEKL. CDR3 length: 17 residues. The CDR3 loop is CASSLKRGTSGTGELFF. The CDR3 region has the DNA TGCGCCAGCAGCCTCAAACGAGGGACTTCGGGAACCGGGGAGCTGTTTTTT.

The sample holds a few counts of this clone. The rearrangement joins TRBV10-3 to TRBJ2-7, with 9 positions matching TRBD1. After removal of 2 bases from V and 6 bases from J, the junction contained 11 bases not matched to a gene. This CDR3 spans 16 amino acids. The V gene's germline CDR1 is ENHRY and CDR2 SYGVKD. The CDR3 loop is CAISEVQGAPAGEQYF. In nucleotides, the CDR3 is TGTGCCATCAGTGAGGTACAGGGGGCCCCGGCGGGCGAGCAGTACTTC.